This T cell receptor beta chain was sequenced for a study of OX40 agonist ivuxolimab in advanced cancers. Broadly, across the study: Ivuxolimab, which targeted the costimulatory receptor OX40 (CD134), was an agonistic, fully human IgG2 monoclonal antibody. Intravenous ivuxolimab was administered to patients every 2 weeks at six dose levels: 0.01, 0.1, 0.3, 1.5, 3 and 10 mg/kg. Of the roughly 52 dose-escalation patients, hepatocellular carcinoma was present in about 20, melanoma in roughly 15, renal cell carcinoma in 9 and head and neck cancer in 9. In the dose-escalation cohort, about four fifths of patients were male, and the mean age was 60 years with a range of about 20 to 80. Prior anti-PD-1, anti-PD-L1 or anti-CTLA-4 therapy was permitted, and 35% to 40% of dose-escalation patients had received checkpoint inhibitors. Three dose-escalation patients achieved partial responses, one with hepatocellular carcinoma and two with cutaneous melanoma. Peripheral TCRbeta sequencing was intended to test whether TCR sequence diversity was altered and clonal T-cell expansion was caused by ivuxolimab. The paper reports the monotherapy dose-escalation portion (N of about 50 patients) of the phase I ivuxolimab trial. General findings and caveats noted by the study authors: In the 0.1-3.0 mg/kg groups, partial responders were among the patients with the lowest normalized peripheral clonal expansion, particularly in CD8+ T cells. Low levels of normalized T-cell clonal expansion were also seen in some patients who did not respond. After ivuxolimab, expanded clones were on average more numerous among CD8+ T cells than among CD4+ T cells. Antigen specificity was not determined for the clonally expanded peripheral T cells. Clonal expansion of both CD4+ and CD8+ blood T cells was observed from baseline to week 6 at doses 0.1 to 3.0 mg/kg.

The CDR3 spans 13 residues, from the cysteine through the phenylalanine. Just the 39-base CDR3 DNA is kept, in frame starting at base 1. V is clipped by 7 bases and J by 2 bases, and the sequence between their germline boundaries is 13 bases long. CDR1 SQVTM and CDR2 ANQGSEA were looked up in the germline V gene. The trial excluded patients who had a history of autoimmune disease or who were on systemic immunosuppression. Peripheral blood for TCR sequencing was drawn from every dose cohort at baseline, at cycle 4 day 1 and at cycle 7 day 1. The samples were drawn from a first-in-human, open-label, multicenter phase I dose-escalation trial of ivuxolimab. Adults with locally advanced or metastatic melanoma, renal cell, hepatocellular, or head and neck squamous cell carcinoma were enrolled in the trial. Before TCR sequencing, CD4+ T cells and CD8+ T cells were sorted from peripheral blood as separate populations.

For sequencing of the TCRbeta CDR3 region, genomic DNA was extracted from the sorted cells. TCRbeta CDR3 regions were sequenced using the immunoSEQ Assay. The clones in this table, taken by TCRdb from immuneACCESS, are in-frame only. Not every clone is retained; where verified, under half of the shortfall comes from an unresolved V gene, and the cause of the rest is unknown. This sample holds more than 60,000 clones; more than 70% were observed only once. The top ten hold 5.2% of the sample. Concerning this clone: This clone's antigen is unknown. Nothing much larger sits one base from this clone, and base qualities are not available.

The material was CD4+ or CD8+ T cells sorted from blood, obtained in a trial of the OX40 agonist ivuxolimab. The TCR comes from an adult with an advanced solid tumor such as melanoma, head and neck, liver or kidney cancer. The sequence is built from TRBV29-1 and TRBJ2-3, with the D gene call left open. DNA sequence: TGCAGCGGGGCTGGTGTGCACACAGATACGCAGTATTTT. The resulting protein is CSGAGVHTDTQYF.